This T cell receptor (beta chain) emerged from a study of blood T cell repertoires in COVID-19. At the level of the study: Samples came from the United States, Italy and Spain, spanning acute and convalescent COVID-19. The cDNA or gDNA used as material had been derived from T cells, B-cell-depleted T cells, or PBMCs.

Assay: immunoSEQ multiplex PCR; the TCRdb copy retains only in-frame clones and omits some. The sample holds 70,000 to 95,000 clones; around 89% are singletons and the top ten take roughly 2.6%. Germline CDR1 is KGHSH and CDR2 is LQKENI. The CDR3 is 13 amino acids. The V end lost 3 bases, the J end lost 0 bases, and 6 bases lay between the germline ends. The Seattle site enrolled patients during active infection and followed them longitudinally. The rearrangement uses TRBV18 and TRBJ2-7; D gene unclear. This receptor was identified in a man in his fifties with COVID-19, enrolled during active disease. The sequenced sample consisted of peripheral blood. The CDR3 is CASSPTSSYEQYF. CDR3 DNA: TGTGCCAGCTCACCGACAAGCTCCTACGAGCAGTACTTC.